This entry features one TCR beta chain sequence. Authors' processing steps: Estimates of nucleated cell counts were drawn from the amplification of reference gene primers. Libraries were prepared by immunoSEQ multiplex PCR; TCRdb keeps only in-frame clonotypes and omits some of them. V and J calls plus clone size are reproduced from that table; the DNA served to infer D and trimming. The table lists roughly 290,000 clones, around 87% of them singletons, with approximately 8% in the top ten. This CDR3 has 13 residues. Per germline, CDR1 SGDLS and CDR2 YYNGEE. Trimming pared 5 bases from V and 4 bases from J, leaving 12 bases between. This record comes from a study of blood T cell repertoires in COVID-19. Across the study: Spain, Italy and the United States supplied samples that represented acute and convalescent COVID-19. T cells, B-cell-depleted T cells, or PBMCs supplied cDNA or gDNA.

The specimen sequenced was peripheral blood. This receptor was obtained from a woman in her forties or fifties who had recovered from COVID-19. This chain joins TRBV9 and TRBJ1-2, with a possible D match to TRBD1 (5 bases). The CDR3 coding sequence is TGTGCCAGCAGAAAGCAGGGCCTCTATGGCTACACCTTC. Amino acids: CASRKQGLYGYTF.